One and the same sample provided the 18 T cell receptor beta chains below, sequenced in a study of spatial heterogeneity in lung cancer. TCRdb analysed the 5' RACE reads with MiXCR anew, one entry per CDR3 protein. This table has about 21,000 distinct CDR3 sequences, 4.6% appearing once. Time point indicated: sample taken at primary tumor resection. The sample here was PBMCs, taken at surgery. The receptor set was obtained from a male donor with early-stage non-small cell lung cancer.

This clonotype has more than one count but fewer than ten. This chain joins TRBV18 and TRBJ1-4; perhaps TRBD1 as D (6 bases). The ends were cut back, 4 bases at V and 6 bases at J, with 12 bases in the middle. The CDR3 consists of 14 residues. CDR1 KGHSH and CDR2 LQKENI come from the germline V gene. The CDR3 nucleotides read TGTGCCAGCTCACTTCGACAGGAGGATGAAAAACTGTTTTTT. This encodes CASSLRQEDEKLFF.

This clonotype has at least ten counts. The V and J genes are TRBV7-3 and TRBJ2-3; 8 nucleotides agree with TRBD1. V shed 2 bases and J 3 bases; nucleotides not matched to a gene: 4. The CDR3 is 15 residues long. Germline V gene sequence: CDR1 SGHTA, CDR2 FQGTGA. This CDR3 reads CASSLGQGATDTQYF. CDR3 DNA sequence: TGTGCCAGCAGCTTAGGGCAGGGGGCGACAGATACGCAGTATTTT.

This clonotype was recorded at least ten times. At one of its ends the junction is not consistent with the germline gene, which may arise from a read error. The chain recombines TRBV7-7 with TRBJ2-1; D is undetermined. Germline values: CDR1 SSHAT, CDR2 FNYEAQ (reference sequence). CDR3 size: 14 residues. CDR3: CASSLGLSYNEQFF. CDR3 bases: TGTGCTAGCAGCTTGGGTCTCTCCTACAATGAGCAGTTCTTC.

This clonotype showed up many times. The chain joins TRBV7-2 to TRBJ2-3; the D is unclear. There are 13 residues in the CDR3. Deletions cut 6 bases from V and 0 bases from J, with 7 bases between. Germline loops: CDR1 SGHTA, CDR2 FQGNSA. The CDR3: CASRTTSTDTQYF. In DNA form, the CDR3 reads TGTGCCAGCAGAACTACTAGCACAGATACGCAGTATTTT.

This clonotype was detected many times. V and J are TRBV7-9 and TRBJ1-2, with D perhaps TRBD1 (6 bases). V lost 3 bases to trimming and J lost 6 bases, with 11 bases between them. Per germline, CDR1 SEHNR and CDR2 FQNEAQ (reference sequence). CDR3 length: 13 residues. The CDR3 spells CASSFHRADGYTF. In nucleotides, the CDR3 is TGTGCCAGCAGCTTTCACAGGGCGGATGGCTACACCTTC.

This clonotype was seen repeatedly, ten times or more. The genes are TRBV7-9 and TRBJ1-5; a weak D match, TRBD1 (5 bases). The CDR3 runs 14 residues. Trimming shortened V by 5 bases and J by 3 bases, and 11 bases separated the two germline ends. CDR1 is SEHNR, CDR2 FQNEAQ, per germline (reference sequence). CDR3 residues: CASSPPGVNQPQHF. As DNA, the CDR3 is TGTGCCAGCAGCCCCCCGGGGGTCAATCAGCCCCAGCATTTT. Combining the CDR3 with reference TRBV7-9 and TRBJ1-5 gives the whole variable domain DTGVSQNPRHKITKRGQNVTFRCDPISEHNRLYWYRQTLGQGPEFLTYFQNEAQLEKSRLLSDRFSAERPKGSFSTLEIQRTEQGDSAMYLCASSPPGVNQPQHFGDGTRLSIL.

This clonotype has a count of ten or more. The rearrangement joins TRBV24-1 to TRBJ2-2; 7 bases agree with TRBD1. CDR1 and CDR2 (germline): KGHDR, SFDVKD. After removal of 4 bases from V and 6 bases from J, the junction contained 10 bases not matched to a gene. The CDR3 length is 16 residues. For the CDR3, the DNA is TGTGCCACCAGTGAATTTGACAGGGCCAGGTCCGGGGAGCTGTTTTTT. Protein product: CATSEFDRARSGELFF.

This clonotype occurred many times. The chain recombines TRBV11-2 with TRBJ1-2; D is undetermined. The CDR3 runs to 13 residues. Trimming stripped 3 bases from V and 3 bases from J, with 8 bases between. Germline V gives CDR1 SGHAT, CDR2 FQNNGV. In nucleotides, the CDR3 is TGTGCCAGCAGCTTTCTTGTGGACTATGGCTACACCTTC. Its protein product is CASSFLVDYGYTF.

This clonotype was counted ten times or more. The V call is TRBV6-5, the J call TRBJ2-1; 7 bases line up with TRBD2. Germline CDR1 and CDR2: MNHEY and SVGAGI. Trimming at V came to 0 bases and at J to 0 bases, leaving 5 bases not matched to a gene. The CDR3 is made up of 17 amino acids. CDR3 residues: CASSYSWGGSSYNEQFF. As DNA, the CDR3 is TGTGCCAGCAGTTACTCATGGGGCGGGAGCTCCTACAATGAGCAGTTCTTC.

This clonotype was recorded at least ten times. The chain combines TRBV24-1 with TRBJ1-1; D might be TRBD1 (5 bases). The germline CDR1 and CDR2 sequences are KGHDR and SFDVKD. Trimming removed 3 bases at V and 1 base at J, with 8 bases between. CDR3 length: 14 residues. The CDR3 DNA sequence: TGTGCCACCAGTGATGGGGGGTGGAACACTGAAGCTTTCTTT. This sequence encodes CATSDGGWNTEAFF.

In its sample, this clonotype was seen many times. The chain recombines TRBV5-1 with TRBJ1-3, with D possibly being TRBD1 (5 bases). V lost 3 bases and J 2 bases, leaving 12 bases between the germline ends. Germline CDR1 and CDR2: SGHRS and YFSETQ. This CDR3 is 15 amino acids long. CDR3 nucleotides: TGCGCCAGCAGCTCGCAGGGTCAAACTGGAAACACCATATATTTT. Its protein product is CASSSQGQTGNTIYF.

The table lists this clonotype with many counts. The chain couples TRBV6-1 to TRBJ2-7; D possibly corresponds to TRBD2 (6 bases). V was shortened by 2 bases and J by 4 bases, with 9 bases between the two germline ends. This CDR3 spans 13 amino acids. The V gene's germline CDR1 is MNHNS and CDR2 SASEGT. The CDR3 region has the DNA TGTGCCAGCAGTGAACTAGCGAGTTACGAGCAGTACTTC. This codes for CASSELASYEQYF.

In this sample, this clonotype turned up many times. V usage is TRBV6-2 or TRBV6-3 and J usage is TRBJ2-7; 8 nucleotides match TRBD2. Germline trimming cut 5 bases from V and 5 bases from J; bases unmatched to any gene: 17. From germline, CDR1 is MNHEY and CDR2 SVGEGT. The CDR3 covers 17 residues. The DNA for the CDR3 is TGTGCCAGCAGTCCTAACCGCTCCGGGACTAGGATCGACGAGCAGTACTTC. Encoded protein: CASSPNRSGTRIDEQYF.

The table lists this clonotype with a few counts. The chain couples TRBV27 to TRBJ2-5; no reliable D call. The germline gives CDR1 MNHEY, CDR2 SMNVEV (reference sequence). V lost 7 bases and J lost 4, with 13 bases in between. The CDR3 loop spans 13 amino acids. The CDR3, as DNA: TGTGCCAGCACCACGGTTTTTCCAGAGACCCAGTACTTC. It encodes CASTTVFPETQYF.

This clonotype was recorded at least ten times. This sequence joins TRBV29-1 and TRBJ2-5; a weak D match, TRBD2 (5 bases). CDR1 is SQVTM and CDR2 is ANQGSEA in the germline V gene. Trimming pared 8 bases from V and 5 bases from J, leaving 15 bases between. This CDR3 contains 12 residues. CDR3: CSSLGVGETQYF. The CDR3 bases are TGCAGCTCCCTCGGGGTTGGGGAGACCCAGTACTTC.

This clonotype was detected many times. This chain uses TRBV6-1 with TRBJ2-5, with 11 bases lining up with TRBD1. This CDR3 comprises 16 residues. From germline, CDR1 is MNHNS and CDR2 SASEGT. Trimming took 5 bases from V and 5 from J; bases not matched to a gene: 10. The CDR3 reads CASSPPGTGGLETQYF. CDR3 sequence (DNA): TGTGCCAGCAGTCCCCCCGGGACAGGGGGTCTTGAGACCCAGTACTTC.

This clonotype was counted at least ten times. This chain uses TRBV6-5 with TRBJ1-5; D not certain. Germline CDR1 reads MNHEY; CDR2 reads SVGAGI. The CDR3 consists of 13 residues. The germline V and J ends were trimmed by 2 bases and 0 bases, with 2 bases remaining between them. The CDR3 DNA sequence: TGTGCCAGCAGTTACAGTAGCAATCAGCCCCAGCATTTT. As protein: CASSYSSNQPQHF.

This clonotype was found a few times. CDR3 amino acids: CASSLFNGRPQHF. For the CDR3, the DNA is TGTGCCAGCAGTTTATTCAATGGACGGCCCCAGCATTTT. The chain carries TRBV27 and TRBJ1-5; no clear D. CDR1 is MNHEY, CDR2 SMNVEV, per germline (reference sequence). The CDR3 consists of 13 residues. V gave up 1 base and J gave up 9 bases, with 10 bases separating them.